Listed below are T cell receptor beta chains from one sample, sequenced in a study of blood T cell repertoires in COVID-19. Libraries were prepared by immunoSEQ multiplex PCR; TCRdb keeps only in-frame clonotypes and omits some of them. Of tens of thousands of clones in the sample, around nine tenths were seen once. Sequencing was carried out using peripheral blood. These receptors all stem from an older man with acute or convalescent COVID-19. Both conserved end residues are part of each CDR3. A D gene is named only where the DNA matches it firmly. Some rows have no size entry. The others give once, few or many, or a class for an expanded clone.

TRBD1 | TRBJ1-1 | - | TRBV6-5 | TGTGCCAGCACCAACAGGGGGGGTACTGAAGCTTTCTTT | CASTNRGGTEAFF
TRBD1 | TRBJ1-5 | - | TRBV11-2 | TGTGCCAGCAGCTTAGGCCTGGGACAGGGGGCAGGTCAGCCCCAGCATTTT | CASSLGLGQGAGQPQHF
- | TRBJ2-3 | - | TRBV7-2 | TGTGCCAGCAGTGAGGGGGGGAATACGCAGTATTTT | CASSEGGNTQYF
TRBD2 | TRBJ2-7 | - | TRBV7-2 | TGTGCCAGCAGCTCAACGCAGGGAGGGGAGCAGTACTTC | CASSSTQGGEQYF
- | TRBJ2-2 | - | TRBV3-1/TRBV3-2 | TGTGCCAGCAGCCTCCGAATGGGGCCCGGGGAGCTGTTTTTT | CASSLRMGPGELFF
- | TRBJ2-7 | - | TRBV12-1 | TGTGCCAGCAGCTTTGCGCAGGGACAGGAGTCCTCCTACGAGCAGTACTTC | CASSFAQGQESSYEQYF
TRBD1 | TRBJ1-2 | - | TRBV18 | TGTGCCAGCTCACCCTGGGACAGGGAAGGGTATGGCTACACCTTC | CASSPWDREGYGYTF
TRBD1 | TRBJ2-4 | - | TRBV7-2 | TGTGCCAGCAGCTTAATAGGGGGCACGGCCAAAAACATTCAGTACTTC | CASSLIGGTAKNIQYF
TRBD1 | TRBJ2-7 | - | TRBV5-8 | TGTGCCAGCAGCCCCCTGGGACAGGGGGCGTACGAGCAGTACTTC | CASSPLGQGAYEQYF
TRBD1 | TRBJ2-5 | - | TRBV5-1 | TGCGCCAGCAGCTTGGAAAGAACGACAGGGCCCTTATTTTCAGGAACCCAGTACTTC | CASSLERTTGPLFSGTQYF
TRBD1 | TRBJ2-7 | - | TRBV5-1 | TGCGCCAGCAGCTTGGGCCTTCGGACAGGCTCCTACGAGCAGTACTTC | CASSLGLRTGSYEQYF
TRBD1 | TRBJ2-7 | few | TRBV7-9 | TGTGCCAGCAGCCCCTCCGGGACAGGGAGTACCTACGAGCAGTACTTC | CASSPSGTGSTYEQYF
TRBD1 | TRBJ2-7 | - | TRBV6-7 | TGTGCTTCGGAGGATGCTCGGGACAGCAGATACGAGCAGTACTTC | CASEDARDSRYEQYF
- | TRBJ1-1 | once | TRBV19 | TGTGCCAGTAGTAAAATGGCGGTGAACACTGAAGCTTTCTTT | CASSKMAVNTEAFF
- | TRBJ1-1 | - | TRBV29-1 | TGCAGCGTTGTGGCAGGCGACACTTCGAGAGGGGCTTTCTTT | CSVVAGDTSRGAFF
TRBD1 | TRBJ1-2 | - | TRBV6-5 | TGTGCCAGCCGGGAGGGGGCGGTCTATGGCTACACCTTC | CASREGAVYGYTF
TRBD2 | TRBJ2-1 | - | TRBV11-3 | TGTGCCAGCAGCCCCGGACTAGAGGAGTTTGAGCAGTTCTTC | CASSPGLEEFEQFF
TRBD2 | TRBJ2-5 | - | TRBV15 | TGTGCCACCGCTAGCGGGGGGACCCAAGAGACCCAGTACTTC | CATASGGTQETQYF
- | TRBJ2-5 | once | TRBV2 | TGTGCCAGCAGTGGGGGAAGCGGGCGCCCGGAGACCCAGTACTTC | CASSGGSGRPETQYF
TRBD1 | TRBJ2-4 | - | TRBV28 | TGTGCCAGCAGATCATCCCCGGGACAGGGGGCGAACATTCAGTACTTC | CASRSSPGQGANIQYF
TRBD1 | TRBJ1-1 | once | TRBV13 | TGTGCCAGCAGCTCCAGGGGGTGGGATACTGAAGCTTTCTTT | CASSSRGWDTEAFF
TRBD1 | TRBJ2-7 | - | TRBV19 | TGTGCCAGTAGGACTAACAGGGGGCCCTACGAGCAGTACTTC | CASRTNRGPYEQYF